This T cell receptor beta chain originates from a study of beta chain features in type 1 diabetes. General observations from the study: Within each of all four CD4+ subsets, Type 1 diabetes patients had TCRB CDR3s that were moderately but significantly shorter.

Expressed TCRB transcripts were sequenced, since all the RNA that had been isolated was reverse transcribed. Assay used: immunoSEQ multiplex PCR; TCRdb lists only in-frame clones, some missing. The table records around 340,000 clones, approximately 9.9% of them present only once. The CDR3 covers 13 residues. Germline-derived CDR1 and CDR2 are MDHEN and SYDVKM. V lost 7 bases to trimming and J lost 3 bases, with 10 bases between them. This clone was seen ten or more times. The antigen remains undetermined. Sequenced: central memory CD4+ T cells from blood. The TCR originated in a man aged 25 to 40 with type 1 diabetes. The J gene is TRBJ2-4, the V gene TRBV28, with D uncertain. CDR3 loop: CASKDQVKNIQYF. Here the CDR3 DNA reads TGTGCCAGCAAGGACCAAGTCAAAAACATTCAGTACTTC.